The present T cell receptor beta chain was sequenced within a study of blood T cells in healthy people across ages. This clonotype has ten or more counts. V was clipped by 4 bases and J by 3 bases, with 16 bases between them. Germline CDR1 and CDR2: SGHTA and FQGNSA. This CDR3 has 15 amino acids. Primers used in a second PCR of about 6 to 11 cycles were a sample-barcoded 5' primer and a J-beta primer mix. TCRdb recomputed calls from the 5' RACE reads with MiXCR, one row per CDR3 protein. Of 750,000 to 950,000 distinct CDR3 sequences listed, around half are singletons. Sequencing was carried out using blood. This clonotype originated in an elderly man in good health. This rearrangement joins TRBV7-2 to TRBJ2-7; D may correspond to TRBD1 or TRBD2 (5 bases each). The CDR3 sequence: CASSSTRGPVYEQYF. Written as DNA, the CDR3 is TGTGCCAGCAGCTCCACCCGGGGACCCGTCTACGAGCAGTACTTC.